This is a list of T cell receptor beta chains from one sample in a study of neurological immune-mediated disorders. Each CDR3 protein is one row after TCRdb ran MiXCR on the 5' RACE reads. The repertoire holds 24,000 or so distinct CDR3 sequences, with more than 2% as singletons. The specimen was PBMCs. The receptor set was obtained from a woman aged 50 to 60 with multiple sclerosis. The CDR3 runs from the conserved cysteine through the conserved F or W. D genes are given only for firm matches. The listing skips clone size in some rows; elsewhere it reads once, few, many or a size class.

J	D	V	size	CDR3	DNA
TRBJ2-5	TRBD1	TRBV6-6	many	CASSPRQGQETQYF	TGTGCCAGCAGCCCTCGACAGGGACAAGAGACCCAGTACTTC
TRBJ2-1	TRBD1	TRBV10-3	few	CAITGGSYNEQFF	TGTGCCATAACAGGGGGCTCCTACAATGAGCAGTTCTTC
TRBJ1-5	-	TRBV10-3	many	CATSVDSNQPQHF	TGTGCCACCTCGGTCGATAGCAATCAGCCCCAGCATTTT
TRBJ2-1	TRBD2	TRBV2	few	CATSGRASYNEQFF	TGTGCCACAAGCGGGAGGGCCTCGTACAATGAGCAGTTCTTC
TRBJ1-5	TRBD1	TRBV20-1	many	CSARRFGQEKWSNQPQHF	TGCAGTGCTAGGAGATTCGGACAGGAAAAATGGAGCAATCAGCCCCAGCATTTT
TRBJ2-2	-	TRBV29-1	many	CSVVQENTGELFF	TGCAGCGTGGTACAGGAGAACACCGGGGAGCTGTTTTTT
TRBJ1-1	-	TRBV9	many	CASSVGAGASSEAFF	TGTGCCAGCAGCGTAGGGGCAGGGGCTTCCTCTGAAGCTTTCTTT
TRBJ1-4	-	TRBV20-1	-	CSARIQGWEKLFF	TGCAGTGCTAGGATACAGGGATGGGAAAAACTGTTTTTT
TRBJ1-5	-	TRBV6-2/TRBV6-3	many	CASTLDRSNQPQHF	TGTGCCAGCACCCTAGACAGGAGCAATCAGCCCCAGCATTTT
TRBJ1-2	-	TRBV20-1	many	CSARGVIEANYGYTF	TGCAGTGCTAGAGGGGTCATTGAGGCTAACTATGGCTACACCTTC
TRBJ2-5	-	TRBV7-8	many	CASSQLGTYQETQYF	TGTGCCAGCAGTCAACTCGGGACATATCAAGAGACCCAGTACTTC
TRBJ1-5	TRBD1	TRBV12-3/TRBV12-4	many	CASSQTGVGQPQHF	TGTGCCAGCAGCCAAACAGGGGTCGGTCAGCCCCAGCATTTT
TRBJ2-2	-	TRBV24-1	many	CATRGSASGELFF	TGTGCCACCAGGGGATCGGCGTCCGGGGAGCTGTTTTTT
TRBJ2-1	TRBD2	TRBV20-1	many	CSARPLAGASSYNEQFF	TGCAGTGCTAGACCCCTAGCGGGGGCTAGCTCCTACAATGAGCAGTTCTTC